These T cell receptor beta chains were read from a single sample in a study of blood T cell repertoires in COVID-19. Some clones are missing from TCRdb's copy, which holds only in-frame ones; the method was immunoSEQ multiplex PCR. The sample lists 250,000 to 300,000 clones, under 90% occurring once. Sequencing was performed on PBMCs or T cells enriched from blood (not recorded which). The receptors were gathered from a woman aged 55-69 years who had recovered from COVID-19. Both conserved end residues are trimmed from each CDR3. The order of the fields is V gene, J gene, CDR3 protein.

TRBV12-3/TRBV12-4	TRBJ1-5	ASSPTGYQPQH
TRBV3-1/TRBV3-2	TRBJ2-7	ASSQGAGRTSGQY
TRBV28	TRBJ1-3	ATGPLENTIY
TRBV9	TRBJ1-1	ASSSQTTGAF
TRBV9	TRBJ2-7	ASSVDGEADEQY
TRBV30	TRBJ2-7	AWSTGLLEQY
TRBV7-9	TRBJ1-6	ASSLGGSGGEPLH
TRBV6-6	TRBJ1-4	ASSSPSAGNEKLF
TRBV7-8	TRBJ1-1	ASSLRGQRMNTEAF
TRBV2	TRBJ2-1	ASSELAGLYNEQF
TRBV5-1	TRBJ2-1	ASSLGLAGGRNEQF
TRBV14	TRBJ2-7	ASSPQGTPVGQY
TRBV20-1	TRBJ2-1	SASPTSGRWAEQF
TRBV19	TRBJ1-2	ASMANPGQGGYGYT